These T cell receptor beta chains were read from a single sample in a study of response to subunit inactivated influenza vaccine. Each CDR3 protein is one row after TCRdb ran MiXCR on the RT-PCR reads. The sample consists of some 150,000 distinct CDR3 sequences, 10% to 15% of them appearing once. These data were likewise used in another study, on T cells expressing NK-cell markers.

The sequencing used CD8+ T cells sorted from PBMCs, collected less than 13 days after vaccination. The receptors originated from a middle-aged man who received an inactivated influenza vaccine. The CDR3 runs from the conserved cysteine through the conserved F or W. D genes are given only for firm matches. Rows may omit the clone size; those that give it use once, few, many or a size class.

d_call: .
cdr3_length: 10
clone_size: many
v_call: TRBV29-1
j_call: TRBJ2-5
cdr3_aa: CSVVSETQYF
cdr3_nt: TGCAGCGTCGTGTCTGAGACCCAGTACTTC

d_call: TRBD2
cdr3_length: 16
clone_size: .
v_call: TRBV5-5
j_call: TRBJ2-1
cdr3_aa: CASSLRTSGTYNEQFF
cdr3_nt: TGTGCCAGCAGCTTACGGACTAGCGGGACTTACAATGAGCAGTTCTTC

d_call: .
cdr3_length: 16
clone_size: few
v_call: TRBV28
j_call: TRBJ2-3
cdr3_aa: CASSLGRIKLADTQYF
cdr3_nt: TGTGCCAGCAGTTTAGGGCGCATTAAATTGGCAGATACGCAGTATTTT

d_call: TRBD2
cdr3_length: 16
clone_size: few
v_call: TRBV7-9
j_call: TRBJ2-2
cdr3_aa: CASSQPGTSGTGELFF
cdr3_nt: TGTGCCAGCAGCCAACCCGGGACTAGCGGCACCGGGGAGCTGTTTTTT

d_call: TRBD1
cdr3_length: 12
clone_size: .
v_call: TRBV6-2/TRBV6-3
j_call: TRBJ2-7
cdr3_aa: CASSYPDRGLYF
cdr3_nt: TGTGCCAGCAGTTACCCAGACAGGGGGTTGTACTTC

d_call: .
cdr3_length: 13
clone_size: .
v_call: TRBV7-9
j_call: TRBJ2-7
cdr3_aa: CASSYGTYYEQYF
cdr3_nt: TGTGCCAGCAGCTACGGGACCTACTACGAGCAGTACTTC

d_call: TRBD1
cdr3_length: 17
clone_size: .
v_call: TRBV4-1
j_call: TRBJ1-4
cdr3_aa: CASSQRAVQGANEKLFF
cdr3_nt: TGCGCCAGCAGCCAAAGGGCCGTACAGGGGGCCAACGAAAAACTGTTTTTT

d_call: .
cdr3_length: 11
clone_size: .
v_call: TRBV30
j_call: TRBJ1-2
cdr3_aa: CAWSSPRGYTF
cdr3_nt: TGTGCCTGGAGTTCCCCCAGGGGCTACACCTTC

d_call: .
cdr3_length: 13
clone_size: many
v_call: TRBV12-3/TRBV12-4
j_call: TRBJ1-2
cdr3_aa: CASSRQSYYGYTF
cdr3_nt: TGTGCCAGCAGTCGACAGAGCTACTATGGCTACACCTTC

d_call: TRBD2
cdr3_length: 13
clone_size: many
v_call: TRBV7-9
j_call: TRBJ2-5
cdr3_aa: CASRTSAQETQYF
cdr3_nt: TGTGCCAGCAGGACTAGCGCCCAAGAGACCCAGTACTTC

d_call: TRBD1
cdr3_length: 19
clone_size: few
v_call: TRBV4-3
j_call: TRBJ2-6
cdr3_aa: CASSQFRDRGSYGANVLTF
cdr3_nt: TGCGCCAGCAGCCAATTCCGGGACAGGGGATCGTATGGGGCCAACGTCCTGACTTTC

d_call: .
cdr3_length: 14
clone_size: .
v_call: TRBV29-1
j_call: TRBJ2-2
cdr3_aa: CSVERGRGTGELFF
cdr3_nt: TGCAGCGTTGAACGTGGGAGGGGGACCGGGGAGCTGTTTTTT

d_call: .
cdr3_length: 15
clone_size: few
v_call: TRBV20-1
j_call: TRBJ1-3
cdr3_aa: CSAAVMGLTGNTIYF
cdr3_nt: TGCAGTGCTGCGGTGATGGGACTTACTGGAAACACCATATATTTT

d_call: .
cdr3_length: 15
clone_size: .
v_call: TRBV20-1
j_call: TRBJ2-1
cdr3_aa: CSAREMGGAEYEQFF
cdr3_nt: TGCAGTGCTAGAGAGATGGGGGGGGCAGAGTATGAGCAGTTCTTC

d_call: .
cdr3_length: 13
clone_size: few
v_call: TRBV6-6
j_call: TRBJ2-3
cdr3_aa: CASSYYDEDTQYF
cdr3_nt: TGTGCCAGCAGTTACTATGATGAAGATACGCAGTATTTT

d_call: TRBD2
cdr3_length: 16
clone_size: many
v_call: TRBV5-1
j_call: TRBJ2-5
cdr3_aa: CASSSPSGGRRETQYF
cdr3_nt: TGCGCCAGCAGCTCCCCTTCGGGGGGGCGCAGGGAGACCCAGTACTTC

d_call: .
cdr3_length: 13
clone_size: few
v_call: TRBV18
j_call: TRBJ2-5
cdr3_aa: CASSPWGFETQYF
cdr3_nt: TGTGCCAGCTCCCCTTGGGGCTTCGAGACCCAGTACTTC

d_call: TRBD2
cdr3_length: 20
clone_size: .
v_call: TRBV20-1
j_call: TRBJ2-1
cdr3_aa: CSARDRPGTSGRLNYNEQFF
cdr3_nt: TGCAGTGCTAGAGATAGGCCCGGGACTAGCGGGAGGCTCAACTACAATGAGCAGTTCTTC

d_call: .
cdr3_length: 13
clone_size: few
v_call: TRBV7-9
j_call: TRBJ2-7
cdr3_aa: CASSPSRANEQYF
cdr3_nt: TGTGCCAGCAGCCCCAGTAGGGCTAACGAGCAGTACTTC

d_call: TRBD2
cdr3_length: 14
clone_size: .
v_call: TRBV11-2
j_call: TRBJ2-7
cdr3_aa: CASSIGTTSYEQYF
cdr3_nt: TGTGCCAGCAGCATAGGGACTACCTCCTACGAGCAGTACTTC

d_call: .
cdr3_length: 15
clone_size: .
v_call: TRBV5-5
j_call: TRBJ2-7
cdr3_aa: CASSLTTERKYEQYF
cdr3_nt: TGTGCCAGCAGCTTGACAACAGAGCGAAAATACGAGCAGTACTTC

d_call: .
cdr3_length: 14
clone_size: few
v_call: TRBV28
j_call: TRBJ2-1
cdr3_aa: CASSLFAYHNEQFF
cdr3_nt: TGTGCCAGCAGTTTATTTGCGTACCACAATGAGCAGTTCTTC

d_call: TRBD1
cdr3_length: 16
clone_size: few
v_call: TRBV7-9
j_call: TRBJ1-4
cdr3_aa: CASSPLPGQGHEKLFF
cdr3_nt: TGTGCCAGCAGCCCCCTCCCGGGACAGGGGCATGAAAAACTGTTTTTT

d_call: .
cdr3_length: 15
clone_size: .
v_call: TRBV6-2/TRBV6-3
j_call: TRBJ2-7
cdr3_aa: CASSNSRTGGYEQYF
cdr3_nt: TGTGCCAGCAGTAACTCGAGAACAGGAGGCTACGAGCAGTACTTC

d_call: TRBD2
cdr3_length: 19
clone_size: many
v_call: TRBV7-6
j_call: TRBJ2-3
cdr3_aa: CASSRRPSGAISSTDTQYF
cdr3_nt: TGTGCCAGCAGCCGCCGTCCTAGCGGGGCAATTTCTAGCACAGATACGCAGTATTTT

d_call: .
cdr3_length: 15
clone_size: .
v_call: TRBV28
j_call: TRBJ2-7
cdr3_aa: CASSLWGLPSYEQYF
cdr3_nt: TGTGCCAGCAGTTTGTGGGGGCTCCCGAGCTACGAGCAGTACTTC

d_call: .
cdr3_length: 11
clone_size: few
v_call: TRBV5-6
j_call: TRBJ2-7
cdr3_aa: CASETPWEQYF
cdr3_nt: TGTGCCAGCGAAACCCCGTGGGAGCAGTACTTC

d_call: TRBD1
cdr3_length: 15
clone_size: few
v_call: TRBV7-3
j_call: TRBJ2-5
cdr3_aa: CASSQGTGKGETQYF
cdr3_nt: TGTGCCAGCAGCCAAGGGACAGGGAAAGGAGAGACCCAGTACTTC

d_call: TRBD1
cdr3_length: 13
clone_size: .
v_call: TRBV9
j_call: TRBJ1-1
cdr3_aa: CASSETGVTEAFF
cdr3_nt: TGTGCCAGCAGCGAGACAGGGGTCACTGAAGCTTTCTTT

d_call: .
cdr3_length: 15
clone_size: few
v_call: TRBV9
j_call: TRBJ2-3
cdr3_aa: CASSVDTSRTDTQYF
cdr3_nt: TGTGCCAGCAGCGTAGATACTAGCCGCACAGATACGCAGTATTTT

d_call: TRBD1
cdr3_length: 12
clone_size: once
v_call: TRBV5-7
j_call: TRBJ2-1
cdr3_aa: CASSPGQDEPFF
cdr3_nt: TGTGCCAGCAGCCCCGGACAGGACGAACCGTTCTTC

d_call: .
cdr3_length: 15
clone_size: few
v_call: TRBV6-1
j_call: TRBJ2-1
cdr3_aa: CASRFTGSTYNEQFF
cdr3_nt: TGTGCCAGCAGATTTACCGGGTCCACCTACAATGAGCAGTTCTTC

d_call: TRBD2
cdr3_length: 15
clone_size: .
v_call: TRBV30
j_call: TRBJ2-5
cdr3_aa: CAWGPGTAGGETQYF
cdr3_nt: TGTGCCTGGGGCCCGGGGACAGCGGGGGGAGAGACCCAGTACTTC

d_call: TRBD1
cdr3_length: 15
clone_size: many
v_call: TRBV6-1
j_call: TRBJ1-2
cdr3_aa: CASSLRTGSYYGYTF
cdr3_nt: TGTGCCAGCAGCCTACGGACAGGGAGTTACTATGGCTACACCTTC

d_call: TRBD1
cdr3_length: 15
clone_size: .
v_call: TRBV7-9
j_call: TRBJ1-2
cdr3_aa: CASSSDRGPSYGYTF
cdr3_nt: TGTGCCAGCAGCTCTGACAGGGGGCCGAGCTATGGCTACACCTTC

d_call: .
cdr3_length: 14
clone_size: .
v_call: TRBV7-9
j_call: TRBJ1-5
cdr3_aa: CASSHPGGNQPQHF
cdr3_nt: TGTGCCAGCAGCCACCCTGGGGGAAATCAGCCCCAGCATTTT

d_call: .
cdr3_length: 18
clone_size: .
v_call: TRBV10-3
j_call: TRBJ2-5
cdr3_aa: CAISEWGRGSRNQETQYF
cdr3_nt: TGTGCCATCAGTGAGTGGGGGCGCGGTAGCCGTAACCAAGAGACCCAGTACTTC

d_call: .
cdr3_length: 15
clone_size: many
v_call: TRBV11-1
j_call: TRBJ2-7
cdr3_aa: CASSPSSGFYHEQYF
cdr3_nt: TGTGCCAGCAGCCCGAGTTCCGGGTTCTACCACGAGCAGTACTTC

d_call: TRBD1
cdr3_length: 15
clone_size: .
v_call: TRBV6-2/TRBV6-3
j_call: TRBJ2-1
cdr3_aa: CASSPTGVLFNEQFF
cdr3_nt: TGTGCCAGCAGTCCGACAGGGGTTCTTTTCAATGAGCAGTTCTTC

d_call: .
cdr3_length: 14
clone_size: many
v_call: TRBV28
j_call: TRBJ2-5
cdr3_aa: CASSLAPVGETQYF
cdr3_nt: TGTGCCAGCAGTTTAGCCCCGGTGGGAGAGACCCAGTACTTC

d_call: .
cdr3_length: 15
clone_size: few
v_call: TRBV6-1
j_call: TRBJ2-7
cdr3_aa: CASLNAGAGSGEQYF
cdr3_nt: TGTGCCTCCCTTAACGCGGGGGCCGGGTCGGGCGAGCAGTACTTC

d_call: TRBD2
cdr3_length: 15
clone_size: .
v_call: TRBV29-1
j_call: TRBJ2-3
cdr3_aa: CSVEAGGGFTDTQYF
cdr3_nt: TGCAGCGTCGAAGCGGGGGGCGGATTCACAGATACGCAGTATTTT

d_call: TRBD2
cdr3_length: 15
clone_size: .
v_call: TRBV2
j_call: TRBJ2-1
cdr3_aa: CASSDLASGDNEQFF
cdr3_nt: TGTGCCAGCAGTGATCTGGCTAGCGGTGACAATGAGCAGTTCTTC

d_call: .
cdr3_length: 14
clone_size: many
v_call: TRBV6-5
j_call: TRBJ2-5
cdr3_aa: CASSYSGVQETQYF
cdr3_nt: TGTGCCAGCAGTTACTCTGGGGTCCAAGAGACCCAGTACTTC

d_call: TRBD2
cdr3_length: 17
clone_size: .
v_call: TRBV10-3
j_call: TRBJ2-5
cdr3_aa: CAISGDSSGGTQETQYF
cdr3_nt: TGTGCCATCAGCGGGGATTCTAGCGGGGGGACCCAAGAGACCCAGTACTTC

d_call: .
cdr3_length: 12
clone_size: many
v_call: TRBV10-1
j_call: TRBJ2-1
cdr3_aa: CASSEGSNEQFF
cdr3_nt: TGCGCCAGCAGTGAGGGGTCCAATGAGCAGTTCTTC

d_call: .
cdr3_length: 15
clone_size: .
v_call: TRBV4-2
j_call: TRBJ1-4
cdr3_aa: CASSQGIGRDEKLFF
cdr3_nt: TGTGCCAGCAGCCAAGGGATAGGCAGGGACGAAAAACTGTTTTTT

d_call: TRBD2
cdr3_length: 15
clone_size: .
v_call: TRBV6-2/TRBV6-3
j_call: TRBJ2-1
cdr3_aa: CASSYIAGYLVEQFF
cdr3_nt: TGTGCCAGCAGTTATATAGCGGGATATCTAGTGGAGCAGTTCTTC

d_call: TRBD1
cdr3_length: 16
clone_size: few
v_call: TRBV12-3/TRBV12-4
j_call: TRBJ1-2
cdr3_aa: CASSFGQGFFNYGYTF
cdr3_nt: TGTGCCAGCAGCTTCGGACAGGGATTTTTTAACTATGGCTACACCTTC

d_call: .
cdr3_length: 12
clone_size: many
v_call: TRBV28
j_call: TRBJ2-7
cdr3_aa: CASSERGYEQYF
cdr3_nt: TGTGCCAGCAGTGAACGGGGGTACGAGCAGTACTTC

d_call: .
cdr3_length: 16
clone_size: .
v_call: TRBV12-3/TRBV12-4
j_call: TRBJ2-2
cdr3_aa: CASSRAGTINTGELFF
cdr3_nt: TGTGCCAGCAGTAGGGCCGGGACAATTAACACCGGGGAGCTGTTTTTT

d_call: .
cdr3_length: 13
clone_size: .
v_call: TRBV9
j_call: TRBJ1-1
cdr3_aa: CASSVHLNTEAFF
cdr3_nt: TGTGCCAGCAGCGTGCACTTGAACACTGAAGCTTTCTTT